This TCR beta chain appears in the sequencing data of a study of CD8 T cells in ankylosing spondylitis. Trimming shortened V by 0 bases and J by 1 base, and 11 bases separated the two germline ends. There are 15 residues in the CDR3. Per the germline V gene, CDR1 is SGDLS and CDR2 is YYNGEE. This clonotype has ten or more counts. Its antigen is currently unknown. Study observations and caveats: Earlier studies detected some motif variants in reactive arthritis synovial fluid and blood. Reportedly, matched ankylosing spondylitis synovial fluid was significantly enriched for disease-linked clones.

Quantitative barcoded 5'-RACE was used to prepare TCR beta libraries. One entry per CDR3 protein results from TCRdb running MiXCR on the 5' RACE reads. The sample includes around 230,000 distinct CDR3 sequences, 8% to 9.5% of them seen just once. The TCR was taken from a male donor with ankylosing spondylitis or in good health (not recorded which). What was sequenced was blood, either unsorted or a sorted T cell fraction (not recorded which). V is TRBV9 and J is TRBJ2-7, with D possibly matching TRBD1 (6 bases). The CDR3 protein is CASSVGQDTSYEQYF. The CDR3 DNA is TGTGCCAGCAGCGTAGGACAGGACACTTCCTACGAGCAGTACTTC.